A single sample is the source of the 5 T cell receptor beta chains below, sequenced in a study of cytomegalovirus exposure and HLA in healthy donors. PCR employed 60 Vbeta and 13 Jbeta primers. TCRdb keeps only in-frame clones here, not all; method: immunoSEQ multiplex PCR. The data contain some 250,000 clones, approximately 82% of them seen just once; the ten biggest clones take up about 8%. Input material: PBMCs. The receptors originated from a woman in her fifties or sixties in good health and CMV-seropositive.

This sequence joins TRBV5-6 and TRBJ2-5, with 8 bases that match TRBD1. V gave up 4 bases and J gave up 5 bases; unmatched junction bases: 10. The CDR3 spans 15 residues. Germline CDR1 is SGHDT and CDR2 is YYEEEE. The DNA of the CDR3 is TGTGCCAGCAGCCTCGGGACAGGTGGTCGGGAGACCCAGTACTTC. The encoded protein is CASSLGTGGRETQYF.

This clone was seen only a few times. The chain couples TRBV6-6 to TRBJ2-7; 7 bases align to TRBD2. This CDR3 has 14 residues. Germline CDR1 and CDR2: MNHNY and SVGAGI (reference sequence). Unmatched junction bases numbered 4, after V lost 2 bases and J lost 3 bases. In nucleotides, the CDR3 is TGTGCCAGCAGTTACCGTGGGGGGGGCTACGAGCAGTACTTC. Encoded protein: CASSYRGGGYEQYF.

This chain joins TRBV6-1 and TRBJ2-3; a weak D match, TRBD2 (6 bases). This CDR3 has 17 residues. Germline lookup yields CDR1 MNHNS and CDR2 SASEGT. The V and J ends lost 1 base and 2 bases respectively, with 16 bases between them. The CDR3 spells CASSEVGGGSNTDTQYF. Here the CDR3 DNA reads TGTGCCAGCAGTGAAGTCGGGGGTGGGAGTAACACAGATACGCAGTATTTT.

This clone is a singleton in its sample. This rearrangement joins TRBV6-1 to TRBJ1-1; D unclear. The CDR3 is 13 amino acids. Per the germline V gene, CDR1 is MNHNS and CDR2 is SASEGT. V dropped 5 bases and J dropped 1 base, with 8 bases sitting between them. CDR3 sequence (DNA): TGTGCCAGCAGTCCTATTTGGAACACTGAAGCTTTCTTT. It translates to CASSPIWNTEAFF.

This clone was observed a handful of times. The DNA for the CDR3 is TGTGCCAGCAGCGTAGGGACAGTCTCTGGAAACACCATATATTTT. Residues: CASSVGTVSGNTIYF. The chain couples TRBV9 to TRBJ1-3; weak D call: TRBD1 (6 bases). Germline V gene data show CDR1 as SGDLS and CDR2 as YYNGEE. V was cut by 0 bases and J by 0 bases, with 7 bases left in between. CDR3 size: 15 residues.